Sequencing of this T cell receptor (beta chain) was carried out in a study of T cell changes during pregnancy in multiple sclerosis. The assay was immunoSEQ multiplex PCR, and TCRdb's table has in-frame clones only and misses some. The repertoire includes 40,000 to 45,000 clones, 75% to 90% of them detected once, and about 1.2% sits in the top ten. Deletions cut 2 bases from V and 3 bases from J, with 11 bases between. This CDR3 comprises 15 residues. In germline, CDR1 is SGHDT, CDR2 YYEEEE. The chain recombines TRBV5-6 with TRBJ2-2; D is undetermined. This TCR came from a female donor with multiple sclerosis, enrolled in a pregnancy study. The specimen was CD4+ T cells from peripheral blood mononuclear cells, collected in the first trimester of pregnancy. The DNA for the CDR3 is TGTGCCAGCAGCTTATCCCCTGACTACACCGGGGAGCTGTTTTTT. Translating it yields CASSLSPDYTGELFF.